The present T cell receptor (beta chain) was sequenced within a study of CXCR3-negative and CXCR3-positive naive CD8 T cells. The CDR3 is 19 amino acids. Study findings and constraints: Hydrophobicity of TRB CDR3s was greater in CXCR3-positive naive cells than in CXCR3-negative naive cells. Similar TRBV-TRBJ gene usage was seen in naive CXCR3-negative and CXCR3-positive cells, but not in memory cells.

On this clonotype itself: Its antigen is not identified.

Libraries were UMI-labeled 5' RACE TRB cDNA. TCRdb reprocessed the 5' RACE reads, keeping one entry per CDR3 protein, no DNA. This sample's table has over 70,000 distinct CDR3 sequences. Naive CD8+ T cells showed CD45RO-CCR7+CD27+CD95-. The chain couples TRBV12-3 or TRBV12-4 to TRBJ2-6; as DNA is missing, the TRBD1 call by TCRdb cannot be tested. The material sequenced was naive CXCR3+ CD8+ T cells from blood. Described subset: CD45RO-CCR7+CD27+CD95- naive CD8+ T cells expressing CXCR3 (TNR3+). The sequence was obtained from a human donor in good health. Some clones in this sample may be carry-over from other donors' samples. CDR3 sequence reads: CASSTKEGAKRSGANVLTF.